This T cell receptor (beta chain) derives from a study of a mutant IDH1 vaccine in newly diagnosed glioma. The wider study: Investigators started vaccination 4-6 weeks after radiotherapy alone, or with temozolomide cycles.

Concerning this clone: Antigen specificity is unknown.

Trimming removed 3 bases from V and 8 bases from J; junction bases left unmatched: 12. Germline CDR1 SGDLS, CDR2 YYNGEE. This CDR3 is 16 amino acids long. Time point here: week 35, safety follow-up. Doses consisted of 300 ug of mutant IDH1 20-mer peptide each, paired with topical imiquimod. In weeks 1, 3, 5, 7, 11, 15, 19 and 23, patients were vaccinated. The protocol was immunoSEQ multiplex PCR, while the TCRdb copy is restricted to in-frame clones and leaves out a portion. The sample gives over 65,000 clones, roughly 84% of which show up once; 9.5% to 15% is in the top ten. Whole-study results and caveats: Pseudoprogression apparently lacked any relation to changes in top peripheral T cell clonotypes.

The source material was PBMCs, sampled from a glioma patient whose treatment included an IDH1 peptide vaccine. The V call is TRBV9, the J call TRBJ1-1, with 11 bases that match TRBD1. The receptor was derived from a man aged 18 to 29 with glioma. The CDR3 sequence is CASSAILGTGGPEAFF. In DNA form, the CDR3 reads TGTGCCAGCAGCGCTATCTTAGGGACAGGGGGACCCGAAGCTTTCTTT. Full variable domain (rest looked up from reference TRBV9 and TRBJ1-1): DSGVTQTPKHLITATGQRVTLRCSPRSGDLSVYWYQQSLDQGLQFLIQYYNGEERAKGNILERFSAQQFPDLHSELNLSSLELGDSALYFCASSAILGTGGPEAFFGQGTRLTVV.